These T cell receptor beta chains were read from a single sample in a study. MiXCR, run by TCRdb on the 5' RACE reads, gives a single entry per CDR3 protein. There are about 40,000 distinct CDR3 sequences in the sample; 22% occur only once, and 3.5% to 4.5% lies in the top ten. Sequenced: Tregs sorted from a lymph node. Receptor source: a female donor with breast cancer. CDR3s include the opening cysteine and the closing phenylalanine or tryptophan. The D gene is left open where the match is weak. The size field is filled for only some rows; it gives once, few, many or a size class.

>TRBJ2-5|-|TRBV24-1|TRBD2
CATSDSGATIRETQYF
TGTGCCACCAGTGATAGCGGGGCGACGATCAGGGAGACCCAGTACTTC
>TRBJ2-5|-|TRBV30|-
CAWRRSPETQYF
TGTGCCTGGAGACGTAGTCCGGAGACCCAGTACTTC
>TRBJ1-2|many|TRBV28|TRBD1
CASRIQGGSNYGYTF
TGTGCCAGCAGAATTCAGGGGGGCTCTAACTATGGCTACACCTTC
>TRBJ1-2|many|TRBV2|-
CASSEFPWDGYTF
TGTGCCAGCAGTGAATTTCCTTGGGATGGCTACACCTTC
>TRBJ2-3|many|TRBV27|-
CASSLWDSTDTQYF
TGTGCCAGCAGTCTATGGGACAGCACAGATACGCAGTATTTT
>TRBJ2-7|many|TRBV7-9|-
CASSQPMRAAEQYF
TGTGCCAGCAGCCAACCGATGAGGGCGGCCGAGCAGTACTTC
>TRBJ1-2|-|TRBV5-6|-
CASSNYRVNYSYTF
TGTGCCAGCAGCAACTACAGAGTTAACTATAGCTACACCTTC
>TRBJ2-7|-|TRBV27|-
CASSLYVGTRENSYEQYF
TGTGCCAGCAGTTTATACGTCGGAACCCGTGAAAACTCCTACGAGCAGTACTTC
>TRBJ1-1|many|TRBV7-9|-
CASSLRVFRVKLDTEAFF
TGTGCCAGCAGCTTAAGAGTTTTCCGGGTGAAGTTGGACACTGAAGCTTTCTTT
>TRBJ2-5|many|TRBV20-1|TRBD1
CSASQGQGAETQYF
TGCAGTGCTAGTCAGGGACAGGGGGCTGAGACCCAGTACTTC
>TRBJ2-7|few|TRBV25-1|-
CASSELGAAYEQYF
TGTGCCAGCAGTGAATTGGGGGCTGCCTACGAGCAGTACTTC
>TRBJ1-1|once|TRBV11-1|-
CVSSHPWRTLNTEAFF
TGTGTCAGCAGCCACCCCTGGCGTACACTGAACACTGAAGCTTTCTTT
>TRBJ2-3|few|TRBV2|TRBD1
CASSPGTGSTDTQYF
TGTGCCAGCAGTCCCGGGACAGGTTCCACAGATACGCAGTATTTT
>TRBJ1-5|many|TRBV5-1|TRBD1
CASSLDFVGQGDQPQHF
TGCGCCAGCAGCTTGGACTTCGTGGGACAGGGGGATCAGCCCCAGCATTTT
>TRBJ2-1|many|TRBV7-6|TRBD2
CASSPPAGGVSYNEQFF
TGTGCCAGCAGCCCCCCCGCGGGAGGGGTCTCCTACAATGAGCAGTTCTTC
>TRBJ2-3|-|TRBV20-1|-
CRGAPTQYF
TGCAGAGGTGCTCCTACGCAGTATTTT
>TRBJ1-3|few|TRBV27|-
CASRNAAGNTIYF
TGTGCCAGCAGAAACGCCGCTGGAAACACCATATATTTT
>TRBJ2-2|-|TRBV5-4|TRBD1
CASSSDRAGELSF
TGTGCCAGCAGCTCGGACAGGGCCGGGGAGCTGTCTTTT
>TRBJ2-1|-|TRBV3-1|-
CASSQGVEDEQFF
TGTGCCAGCAGCCAAGGAGTAGAGGATGAGCAGTTCTTC
>TRBJ2-7|few|TRBV28|-
CASTNWLAAEQYF
TGTGCCAGCACCAACTGGCTAGCAGCCGAGCAGTACTTC
>TRBJ2-3|-|TRBV7-9|-
CASSLATGGTDTQYF
TGTGCCAGCAGCTTAGCAACCGGAGGCACAGATACGCAGTATTTT
>TRBJ2-3|-|TRBV18|-
CASSPVAEGTDTQYF
TGTGCCAGCTCACCAGTAGCGGAAGGCACAGATACGCAGTATTTT
>TRBJ2-7|many|TRBV12-3/TRBV12-4|TRBD2
CASSLGLAGDEQYF
TGTGCCAGCAGTTTAGGACTAGCAGGTGACGAGCAGTACTTC
>TRBJ2-1|few|TRBV2|TRBD1
CASSDEQGASYNEQFF
TGTGCCAGCAGCGACGAACAGGGGGCCTCCTACAATGAGCAGTTCTTC
>TRBJ1-4|few|TRBV20-1|TRBD1
CSARRDRGDEKLFF
TGCAGTGCTAGGAGGGACAGGGGAGATGAAAAACTGTTTTTT
>TRBJ2-3|few|TRBV6-1|-
CASHVADTQYF
TGTGCCAGCCATGTCGCAGATACGCAGTATTTT
>TRBJ2-7|-|TRBV28|TRBD1
CASSGQEPTYEQYF
TGTGCCAGCAGTGGACAGGAGCCAACCTACGAGCAGTACTTC
>TRBJ2-3|many|TRBV5-1|-
CASSSTSTDTQYF
TGCGCCAGCAGCTCCACTAGCACAGATACGCAGTATTTT
>TRBJ2-3|-|TRBV12-3/TRBV12-4|-
CASSSLVGGGTDTQYF
TGTGCCAGCAGTTCGTTGGTCGGGGGTGGCACAGATACGCAGTATTTT
>TRBJ2-7|-|TRBV11-2|-
CASSLDSQGGEQYF
TGTGCCAGCAGCTTAGATTCCCAGGGGGGCGAGCAGTACTTC
>TRBJ2-1|many|TRBV4-1|TRBD1
CASSQGTGPYNEQFF
TGCGCCAGCAGCCAGGGGACAGGGCCCTACAATGAGCAGTTCTTC
>TRBJ2-4|-|TRBV27|-
CASSPRPKNIQYF
TGTGCCAGCAGCCCGAGGCCAAAAAACATTCAGTACTTC
>TRBJ1-4|-|TRBV25-1|-
CASSESQELGREKLFF
TGTGCCAGCAGTGAATCGCAGGAACTAGGAAGGGAAAAACTGTTTTTT
>TRBJ1-2|-|TRBV20-1|TRBD1
CSAWTGGNGYTF
TGCAGTGCTTGGACAGGGGGCAATGGCTACACCTTC
>TRBJ2-2|many|TRBV6-6|-
CASSYAPTGELFF
TGTGCCAGCAGTTACGCCCCAACCGGGGAGCTGTTTTTT
>TRBJ2-7|few|TRBV12-3/TRBV12-4|-
CASSSPGRVYEQYF
TGTGCCAGCAGTTCACCGGGACGGGTCTACGAGCAGTACTTC
>TRBJ2-5|many|TRBV6-5|-
CASSRAGTETQYF
TGTGCCAGCAGCCGGGCGGGTACAGAGACCCAGTACTTC
>TRBJ2-3|many|TRBV27|-
CASSFTRGDTQYF
TGTGCCAGCAGTTTCACGAGGGGGGATACGCAGTATTTT
>TRBJ2-2|-|TRBV4-3|-
CASGAGTNTGELVF
TGCGCCAGCGGCGCGGGAACCAACACCGGGGAGCTGGTTTTT
>TRBJ2-3|-|TRBV20-1|TRBD1
CGADRERGTDTQYF
TGCGGTGCCGACAGGGAACGGGGCACAGATACGCAGTATTTT
>TRBJ2-5|-|TRBV14|-
CASSPRQIVETQYF
TGTGCCAGCAGCCCGAGACAGATCGTGGAGACCCAGTACTTC
>TRBJ1-5|once|TRBV28|-
CANTGVRGQPQHF
TGTGCCAACACGGGCGTAAGGGGTCAGCCCCAGCATTTT
>TRBJ1-2|-|TRBV25-1|-
CASSEDMEGYGYTF
TGTGCCAGCAGTGAAGACATGGAAGGCTATGGCTACACCTTC
>TRBJ2-1|few|TRBV7-3|TRBD2
CASSKTSGGNEQFF
TGTGCCAGCAGTAAGACTAGCGGGGGCAATGAGCAGTTCTTC
>TRBJ2-4|many|TRBV20-1|TRBD1
CSATRQGSSLAKNIQYF
TGCAGTGCAACTCGACAGGGTAGCTCTCTAGCCAAAAACATTCAGTACTTC
>TRBJ2-5|-|TRBV7-9|-
CASSFNEGETQYF
TGTGCCAGCAGCTTCAACGAGGGGGAGACCCAGTACTTC
>TRBJ2-1|-|TRBV5-4|-
CASSWRGRGNHNEQFF
TGTGCCAGCAGCTGGAGGGGGAGAGGCAATCACAATGAGCAGTTCTTC
>TRBJ2-5|few|TRBV10-1|-
CASSATQYQETQYF
TGCGCCAGCAGTGCGACACAGTACCAAGAGACCCAGTACTTC
>TRBJ2-5|-|TRBV6-5|-
CASSDPGLEGGTQYF
TGTGCCAGCAGTGACCCGGGACTCGAAGGGGGGACCCAGTACTTC
>TRBJ2-6|-|TRBV28|-
CASSGGGVLPGANVLTF
TGTGCCAGCAGTGGAGGGGGTGTCCTTCCTGGGGCCAACGTCCTGACTTTC